These T cell receptor beta chains were read from a single sample in a study of blood T cell repertoires in COVID-19. Clones were read by immunoSEQ multiplex PCR, and TCRdb kept only the in-frame ones, dropping some. The sample carries approximately 300,000 clones, roughly 90% recorded once. Sequencing was performed on PBMCs or T cells enriched from blood (not recorded which). The receptors derive from a man aged 55 to 70 who had recovered from COVID-19. The CDR3 runs from the conserved cysteine through the conserved F or W. A D gene is named only where the DNA matches it firmly. The size of a clone is reported for some rows only, either as once, few or many, or as a class for expanded clones.

V gene	D gene	J gene	CDR3 length	clone size	CDR3 protein	CDR3 DNA
TRBV5-6	NA	TRBJ2-5	14	few	CASSEDRRQETQYF	TGTGCCAGCAGCGAGGACCGGAGGCAAGAGACCCAGTACTTC
TRBV7-3	TRBD1	TRBJ2-5	15	NA	CASSSGTGFGETQYF	TGTGCCAGCAGCTCCGGGACAGGGTTTGGAGAGACCCAGTACTTC
TRBV28	NA	TRBJ2-7	16	NA	CASSLGTGFPVEGQYF	TGTGCCAGCAGTTTAGGGACGGGATTCCCCGTGGAGGGGCAGTACTTC
TRBV3-1/TRBV3-2	NA	TRBJ2-1	13	NA	CASSQVGGNEQFF	TGTGCCAGCAGCCAAGTCGGTGGCAATGAGCAGTTCTTC
TRBV5-1	NA	TRBJ2-5	14	NA	CASSLEGAGETQYF	TGCGCCAGCAGCTTGGAAGGGGCCGGGGAGACCCAGTACTTC
TRBV5-1	TRBD2	TRBJ2-3	16	NA	CASSPWTSGDTDTQYF	TGCGCCAGCAGCCCCTGGACTAGCGGGGACACAGATACGCAGTATTTT
TRBV18	TRBD2	TRBJ2-3	20	NA	CASSPLPRTSGRGGTDTQYF	TGTGCCAGCTCACCACTACCTCGAACTAGCGGAAGAGGGGGCACAGATACGCAGTATTTT
TRBV18	NA	TRBJ2-6	16	NA	CASSPAGSLGANVLTF	TGTGCCAGCTCACCGGCAGGGTCCCTCGGGGCCAACGTCCTGACTTTC
TRBV19	TRBD1	TRBJ1-4	14	NA	CASSPPGQEEKLFF	TGTGCCAGTAGTCCTCCGGGACAGGAAGAAAAACTGTTTTTT
TRBV10-3	NA	TRBJ1-5	15	NA	CAISDSNGGNQPQHF	TGTGCCATCAGTGATTCGAACGGAGGCAATCAGCCCCAGCATTTT
TRBV12-3/TRBV12-4	NA	TRBJ2-3	13	NA	CASRLGGTDTQYF	TGTGCCAGCAGGCTGGGCGGCACAGATACGCAGTATTTT
TRBV6-5	NA	TRBJ1-4	14	NA	CASSYGGSGEKLFF	TGTGCCAGCAGTTACGGGGGGTCAGGGGAAAAACTGTTTTTT
TRBV12-5	TRBD2	TRBJ2-7	16	NA	CASVGRTSGIPYEQYF	TGTGCTAGTGTGGGGAGGACTAGCGGGATTCCCTACGAGCAGTACTTC
TRBV5-4	TRBD2	TRBJ2-3	19	NA	CASSLPLAGRGRSTDTQYF	TGTGCCAGCAGCTTGCCCCTAGCGGGGAGGGGGCGAAGCACAGATACGCAGTATTTT
TRBV2	TRBD2	TRBJ2-1	15	NA	CASSSGLAGYNEQFF	TGTGCCAGCAGTTCGGGACTAGCGGGATACAATGAGCAGTTCTTC
TRBV7-9	TRBD1	TRBJ2-5	14	NA	CASSLSTGQETQYF	TGTGCCAGCAGCTTGTCCACGGGACAGGAGACCCAGTACTTC
TRBV28	TRBD2	TRBJ2-1	16	NA	CASSLPGTSGNNEQFF	TGTGCCAGCAGTCTACCCGGGACTAGCGGAAACAATGAGCAGTTCTTC
TRBV7-9	NA	TRBJ1-1	15	NA	CASSLFGRGNTEAFF	TGTGCCAGCAGCTTATTTGGCCGGGGGAACACTGAAGCTTTCTTT
TRBV7-3	NA	TRBJ2-5	14	NA	CASSLNWGAKTQYF	TGTGCCAGCAGCTTAAACTGGGGCGCGAAGACCCAGTACTTC
TRBV14	NA	TRBJ2-2	15	NA	CASSYRAPGTGELFF	TGTGCCAGCAGCTACAGGGCCCCAGGTACCGGGGAGCTGTTTTTT
TRBV28	NA	TRBJ2-1	13	NA	CASSLWQGNEQFF	TGTGCCAGCAGTTTATGGCAGGGCAATGAGCAGTTCTTC
TRBV7-2	TRBD2	TRBJ2-7	14	NA	CASSLGPSGYEQYF	TGTGCCAGCAGCTTAGGTCCTAGCGGTTACGAGCAGTACTTC